Below, 9 T cell receptor beta chains from the same sample are listed, as sequenced in a study of cytomegalovirus exposure and HLA in healthy donors (dated by TCRdb to about 2017). Library construction relied on the immunoSEQ multiplex PCR assay. A mixture of 60 forward primers for TCR Vbeta segments and 13 reverse primers for TCR Jbeta segments was used in the multiplex PCR. Sourced from immuneACCESS, this table was stored by TCRdb with only in-frame sequences that have V and J called. A share of the clones is absent; for the studies checked, an unresolved V gene accounts for under half, and the remainder has no known explanation. Within this sample are under 150,000 clones, with over 70% of them counted one time only. The top ten clonotypes cover around 1.7% of the sample. The sample comprised PBMCs. The source of these receptors is a woman in her forties in good health and CMV-seronegative.

The chain is built from TRBV2 and TRBJ1-1, with 9 nucleotides matching TRBD1. The CDR3 totals 14 residues. CDR1 SNHLY and CDR2 FYNNEI come from the germline V gene. V shed 3 bases and J 7 bases; nucleotides not matched to a gene: 6. The CDR3 DNA sequence: TGTGCCAGCAGTGATCGGGACAGGGACCGTGAAGCTTTCTTT. It yields the protein CASSDRDRDREAFF.

The chain joins TRBV7-9 to TRBJ2-3, with 13 positions matching TRBD2. The CDR3 length is 18 residues. The germline CDR1 and CDR2 sequences are SEHNR and FQNEAQ (reference sequence). V trimming: 4 bases; J trimming: 2 bases; junction bases outside the gene matches: 9. Here the CDR3 reads CASSSRAGLAGDTDTQYF. Written as DNA, the CDR3 is TGTGCCAGCAGCTCTAGGGCAGGACTAGCGGGGGACACAGATACGCAGTATTTT. Full variable domain (remainder filled in from reference TRBV7-9 and TRBJ2-3): DTGVSQNPRHKITKRGQNVTFRCDPISEHNRLYWYRQTLGQGPEFLTYFQNEAQLEKSRLLSDRFSAERPKGSFSTLEIQRTEQGDSAMYLCASSSRAGLAGDTDTQYFGPGTRLTVL.

This sequence joins TRBV5-5 and TRBJ1-6; 8 positions agree with TRBD1. V was pared by 5 bases and J by 8 bases, with 6 bases of the junction left unmatched. CDR3 length: 14 amino acids. Germline V lookup: CDR1 SGHKS, CDR2 YYEKEE (reference sequence). The CDR3 DNA follows: TGTGCCAGCAGATGGGGACAGGCGGATTCACCCCTCCACTTT. Its protein product is CASRWGQADSPLHF.

This clone turned up a few times. This chain connects TRBV10-2 to TRBJ1-3; D gene uncertain. The CDR3 has 14 amino acids. V gave up 5 bases and J gave up 0 bases, with 8 bases separating them. Germline V gene data show CDR1 as WSHSY and CDR2 as SAAADI. The CDR3 reads CASSTGFSGNTIYF. The CDR3 DNA reads as TGCGCCAGCAGTACGGGTTTCTCTGGAAACACCATATATTTT.

The rearrangement joins TRBV7-9 to TRBJ2-1; D perhaps matches TRBD2 (7 bases). Per the germline V gene, CDR1 is SEHNR and CDR2 is FQNEAQ (reference sequence). The CDR3 totals 16 residues. The V and J ends lost 6 bases and 3 bases respectively, with 18 bases between them. The CDR3 nucleotides read TGTGCCAGCAGACCTTTGGGCGGGGGCAGCTACAATGAGCAGTTCTTC. As protein: CASRPLGGGSYNEQFF.

The V call is TRBV30, the J call TRBJ1-6; tentative D call: TRBD1 (5 bases). Germline CDR1 and CDR2: GTSNPN and SVGIG (reference sequence). V lost 1 base, J lost 10 bases, and 17 bases lay in between. The CDR3 sequence is 15 residues long. The CDR3 sequence is CAWSDRGTGGSPLHF. In nucleotides, the CDR3 is TGTGCCTGGAGTGACAGAGGGACGGGAGGCTCACCCCTCCACTTT. Supplemented by reference TRBV30 and TRBJ1-6, the full variable domain reads SQTIHQWPATLVQPVGSPLSLECTVEGTSNPNLYWYRQAAGRGLQLLFYSVGIGQISSEVPQNLSASRPQDRQFILSSKKLLLSDSGFYLCAWSDRGTGGSPLHFGNGTRLTVT.

This rearrangement joins TRBV6-1 to TRBJ2-7; tentatively, D is TRBD2 (7 bases). V shed 1 base and J shed 4 bases, with 11 bases lying between them. The CDR3 is 14 residues long. CDR1 is MNHNS and CDR2 is SASEGT in the germline V gene. DNA of the CDR3: TGTGCCAGCAGTGAAGGGGGGGGGCCGTACGAGCAGTACTTC. This encodes CASSEGGGPYEQYF.

For this clone: The junction shows a germline mismatch at one end, possibly a read error. The chain links TRBV7-9 to TRBJ1-1; TRBD1 matches 7 bases. Germline CDR1 reads SEHNR; CDR2 reads FQNEAQ (reference sequence). This CDR3 is built from 14 residues. The CDR3, as DNA: TGTTCCAGCAACACACAGGGGTATTTCACTGAAGCTTTCTTT. It yields the protein CSSNTQGYFTEAFF. The full variable domain, completed using reference TRBV7-9 and TRBJ1-1, is DTGVSQNPRHKITKRGQNVTFRCDPISEHNRLYWYRQTLGQGPEFLTYFQNEAQLEKSRLLSDRFSAERPKGSFSTLEIQRTEQGDSAMYLCSSNTQGYFTEAFFGQGTRLTVV.

CDR3 nucleotides: TGTGCCATCAGTGAGGGGATAGGGGGTCGGGAGCAGTACTTC. This encodes CAISEGIGGREQYF. The chain recombines TRBV10-3 with TRBJ2-7; possibly TRBD1 for D (6 bases). V was pared by 2 bases and J by 7 bases, with 15 bases between. The CDR3 runs to 14 residues. Germline V gives CDR1 ENHRY, CDR2 SYGVKD.